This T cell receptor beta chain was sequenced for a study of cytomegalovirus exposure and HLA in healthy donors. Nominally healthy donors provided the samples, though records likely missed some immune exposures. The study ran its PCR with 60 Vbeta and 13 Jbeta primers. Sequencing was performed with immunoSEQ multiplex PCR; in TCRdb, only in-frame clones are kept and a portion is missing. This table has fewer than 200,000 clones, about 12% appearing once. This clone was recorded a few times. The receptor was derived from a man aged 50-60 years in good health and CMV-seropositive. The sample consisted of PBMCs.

The CDR3 spells CASSRGTGFSNQPQHF. The CDR3 nucleotides read TGTGCCAGCAGCCGAGGGACAGGGTTTAGCAATCAGCCCCAGCATTTT. The rearrangement links TRBV5-6 to TRBJ1-5; 9 bases fit TRBD1. Germline V gene lookup returns CDR1 SGHDT and CDR2 YYEEEE. Germline trimming cut 4 bases from V and 0 bases from J; bases unmatched to any gene: 5. The CDR3 runs to 16 residues.